This T cell receptor beta chain was obtained from a study of T cell repertoires in cytomegalovirus infection. TCRdb re-called the reads through MiXCR, storing one row per CDR3 protein. Of approximately 750,000 distinct CDR3 sequences listed, less than 40% are singletons. This clonotype was seen many times. The receptor's source is a human donor in good health (CMV status not recorded). Some clones in this sample may be carry-over from other donors' samples. Material for sequencing was PBMCs.

CDR3 sequence: CASSLQTGTGSYNEQFF. CDR3 coding DNA: TGTGCCAGCAGCTTGCAAACCGGGACAGGGTCGTACAATGAGCAGTTCTTC. The V gene is TRBV7-8, the J gene TRBJ2-1, with TRBD1 matching 9 bases. V trimming: 3 bases; J trimming: 4 bases; junction bases outside the gene matches: 10. CDR1 is SGHVS and CDR2 is FQNEAQ in the germline V gene. This CDR3 is built from 17 residues.